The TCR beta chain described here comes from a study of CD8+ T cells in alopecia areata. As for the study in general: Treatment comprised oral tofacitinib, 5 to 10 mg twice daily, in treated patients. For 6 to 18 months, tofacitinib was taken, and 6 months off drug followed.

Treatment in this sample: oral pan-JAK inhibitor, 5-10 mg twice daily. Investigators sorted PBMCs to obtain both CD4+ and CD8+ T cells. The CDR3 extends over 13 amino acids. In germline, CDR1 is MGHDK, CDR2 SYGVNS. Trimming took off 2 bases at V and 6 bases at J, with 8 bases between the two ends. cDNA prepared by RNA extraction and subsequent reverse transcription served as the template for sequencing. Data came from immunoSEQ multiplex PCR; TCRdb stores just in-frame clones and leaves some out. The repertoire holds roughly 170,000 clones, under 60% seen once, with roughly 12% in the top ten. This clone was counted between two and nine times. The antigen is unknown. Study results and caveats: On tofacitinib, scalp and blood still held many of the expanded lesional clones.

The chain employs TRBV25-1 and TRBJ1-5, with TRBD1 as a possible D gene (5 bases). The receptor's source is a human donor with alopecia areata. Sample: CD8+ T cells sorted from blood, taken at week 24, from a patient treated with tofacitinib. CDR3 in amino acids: CASSEHGGQPQHF. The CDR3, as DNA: TGTGCCAGCAGTGAACACGGGGGTCAGCCCCAGCATTTT.